This T cell receptor beta chain was retrieved from a study of blood T cell repertoires in COVID-19. On the study more broadly: Spain, Italy and the United States supplied samples that represented acute and convalescent COVID-19. PBMCs, B-cell-depleted T cells, or T cells were the source of the cDNA or gDNA that made up the material.

The CDR3 totals 13 residues. Germline lookup yields CDR1 LGHDT and CDR2 YNNKEL (reference sequence). V was pared by 0 bases and J by 6 bases, with 6 bases between. In the original processing: Reference gene primer amplification gave estimated nucleated cell counts. Clones were read by immunoSEQ multiplex PCR, and TCRdb kept only the in-frame ones, dropping some. That table is the source of V, J and clone size, and D and trimming were worked out from the DNA. Of 75,000 to 95,000 clones listed, 70% to 85% are singletons. This receptor was taken from a man in his 60s with acute or convalescent COVID-19. The material sequenced was peripheral blood. The chain recombines TRBV3-1 (or the pseudogene TRBV3-2) with TRBJ1-5; D uncertain. CDR3 residues: CASSQERSQPQHF. The CDR3 coding sequence is TGTGCCAGCAGCCAAGAACGCAGTCAGCCCCAGCATTTT.